The rows below give T cell receptor beta chains drawn from one sample of a study of T cell responses to AZD1222 COVID-19 vaccine. Sequenced by immunoSEQ multiplex PCR; TCRdb stores in-frame clones only, minus some. Of over 100,000 clones listed, 70% to 90% are singletons. Material: peripheral blood, obtained on day 0 of MenACWY control vaccination. These receptors came from an adult in good health. Both conserved end residues are part of each CDR3. D genes are given only for firm matches. Clone size is shown for a subset of rows, as once, few, many or a class of expanded clone.

abundance: .; len: 15; j_gene: TRBJ2-7; v_gene: TRBV18; d_gene: .; CDR3aa: CASSPVFTGDYEQYF; CDR3nt: TGTGCCAGCTCACCAGTCTTCACCGGTGACTACGAGCAGTACTTC
abundance: .; len: 13; j_gene: TRBJ2-1; v_gene: TRBV11-1; d_gene: .; CDR3aa: CASSFGAYNEQFF; CDR3nt: TGTGCCAGCAGCTTTGGGGCGTACAATGAGCAGTTCTTC
abundance: few; len: 15; j_gene: TRBJ1-5; v_gene: TRBV7-2; d_gene: TRBD1; CDR3aa: CASSLAGGPAQPQHF; CDR3nt: TGTGCCAGCAGCTTAGCAGGGGGCCCAGCTCAGCCCCAGCATTTT
abundance: once; len: 11; j_gene: TRBJ2-7; v_gene: TRBV5-1; d_gene: .; CDR3aa: CASSLAREQYF; CDR3nt: TGCGCCAGCAGCTTGGCGAGGGAGCAGTACTTC
abundance: .; len: 14; j_gene: TRBJ1-1; v_gene: TRBV9; d_gene: TRBD1; CDR3aa: CASSFQDRGPEAFF; CDR3nt: TGTGCCAGCAGCTTTCAAGACAGGGGCCCTGAAGCTTTCTTT
abundance: few; len: 15; j_gene: TRBJ1-5; v_gene: TRBV6-5; d_gene: TRBD1; CDR3aa: CASRLGQGAGQPQHF; CDR3nt: TGTGCCAGCAGACTTGGACAGGGGGCAGGACAGCCCCAGCATTTT
abundance: .; len: 16; j_gene: TRBJ2-7; v_gene: TRBV7-3; d_gene: TRBD2; CDR3aa: CASSLSGTSGTYEQYF; CDR3nt: TGTGCCAGCAGCTTGAGTGGGACTAGCGGTACCTACGAGCAGTACTTC
abundance: once; len: 15; j_gene: TRBJ1-6; v_gene: TRBV30; d_gene: .; CDR3aa: CAWNPLGRLNSPLHF; CDR3nt: TGTGCCTGGAACCCCCTGGGCCGCCTTAATTCACCCCTCCACTTT
abundance: .; len: 12; j_gene: TRBJ1-1; v_gene: TRBV24-1; d_gene: .; CDR3aa: CATSDPGGAQAF; CDR3nt: TGTGCCACCAGTGATCCTGGCGGGGCGCAGGCCTTT
abundance: .; len: 13; j_gene: TRBJ2-2; v_gene: TRBV6-5; d_gene: TRBD2; CDR3aa: CARGSGGPGELFF; CDR3nt: TGTGCCAGGGGTAGCGGGGGTCCCGGGGAGCTGTTTTTT
abundance: .; len: 15; j_gene: TRBJ1-2; v_gene: TRBV7-2; d_gene: .; CDR3aa: CASSLNGQGLGGYTF; CDR3nt: TGTGCCAGCAGCTTAAATGGGCAGGGACTAGGTGGCTACACCTTC